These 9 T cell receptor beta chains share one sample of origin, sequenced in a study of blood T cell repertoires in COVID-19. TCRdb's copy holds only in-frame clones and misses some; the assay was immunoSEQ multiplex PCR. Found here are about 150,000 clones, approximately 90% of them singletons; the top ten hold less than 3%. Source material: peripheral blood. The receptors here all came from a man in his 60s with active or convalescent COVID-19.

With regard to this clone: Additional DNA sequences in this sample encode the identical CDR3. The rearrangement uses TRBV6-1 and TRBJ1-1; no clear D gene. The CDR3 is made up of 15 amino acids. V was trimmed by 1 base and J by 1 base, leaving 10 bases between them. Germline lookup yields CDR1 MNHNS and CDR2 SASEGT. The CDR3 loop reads CASSEGAGGNTEAFF. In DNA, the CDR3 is TGTGCCAGCAGTGAAGGGGCGGGCGGGAACACTGAAGCTTTCTTT.

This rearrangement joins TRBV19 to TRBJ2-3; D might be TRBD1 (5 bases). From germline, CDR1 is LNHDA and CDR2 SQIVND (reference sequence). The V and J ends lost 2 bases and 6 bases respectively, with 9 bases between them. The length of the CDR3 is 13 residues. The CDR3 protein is CASSIQGGDTQYF. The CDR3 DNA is TGTGCCAGTAGTATACAGGGTGGCGATACGCAGTATTTT.

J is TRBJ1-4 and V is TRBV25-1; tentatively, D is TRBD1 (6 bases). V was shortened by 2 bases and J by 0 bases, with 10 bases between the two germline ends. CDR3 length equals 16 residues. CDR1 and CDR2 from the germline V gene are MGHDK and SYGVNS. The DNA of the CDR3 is TGTGCCAGCAGTGAACAGGACAGTTCAACTAATGAAAAACTGTTTTTT. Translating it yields CASSEQDSSTNEKLFF.

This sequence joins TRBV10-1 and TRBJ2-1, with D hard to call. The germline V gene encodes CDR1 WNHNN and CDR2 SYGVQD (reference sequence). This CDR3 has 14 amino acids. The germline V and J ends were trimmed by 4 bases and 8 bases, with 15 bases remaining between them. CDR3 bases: TGCGCCAGCAGTGGCCAAAATATAGTACATGAGCAGTTCTTC. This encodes CASSGQNIVHEQFF.

The CDR3: CASRPGHSNGYTF. CDR3 bases: TGTGCCAGCAGGCCGGGACACTCAAATGGCTACACCTTC. The rearrangement uses TRBV7-9 and TRBJ1-2; tentative D call: TRBD1 (6 bases). In germline, CDR1 is SEHNR, CDR2 FQNEAQ (reference sequence). The CDR3 loop spans 13 amino acids. Trimming stripped 6 bases from V and 6 bases from J, with 14 bases between. The full variable domain, in which reference TRBV7-9 and TRBJ1-2 provide the parts outside the CDR3, is DTGVSQNPRHKITKRGQNVTFRCDPISEHNRLYWYRQTLGQGPEFLTYFQNEAQLEKSRLLSDRFSAERPKGSFSTLEIQRTEQGDSAMYLCASRPGHSNGYTFGSGTRLTVV.

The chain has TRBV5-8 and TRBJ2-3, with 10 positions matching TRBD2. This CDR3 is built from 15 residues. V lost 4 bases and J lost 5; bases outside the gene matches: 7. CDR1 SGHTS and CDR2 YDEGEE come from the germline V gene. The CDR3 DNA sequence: TGTGCCAGCAGCCCCTGGACTAGCGGACAAGATACGCAGTATTTT. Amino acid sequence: CASSPWTSGQDTQYF.

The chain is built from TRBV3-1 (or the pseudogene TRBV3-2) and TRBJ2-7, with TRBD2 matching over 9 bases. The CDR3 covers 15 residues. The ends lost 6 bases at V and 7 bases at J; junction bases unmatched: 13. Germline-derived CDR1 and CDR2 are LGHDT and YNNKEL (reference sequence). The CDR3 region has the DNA TGTGCCAGCAGGGACATTAGCGGGGGAAAGAGGGAGCAGTACTTC. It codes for CASRDISGGKREQYF.

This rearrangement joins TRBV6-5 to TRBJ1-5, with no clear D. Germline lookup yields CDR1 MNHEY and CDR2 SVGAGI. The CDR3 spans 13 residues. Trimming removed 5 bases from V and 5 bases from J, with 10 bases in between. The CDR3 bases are TGTGCCAGCAGTCGACTTTTAGATCAGCCCCAGCATTTT. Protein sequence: CASSRLLDQPQHF.

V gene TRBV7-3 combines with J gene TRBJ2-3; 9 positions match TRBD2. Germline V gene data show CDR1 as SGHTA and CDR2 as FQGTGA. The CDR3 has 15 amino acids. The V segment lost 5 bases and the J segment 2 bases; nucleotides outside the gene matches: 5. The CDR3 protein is CASSPRLAATDTQYF. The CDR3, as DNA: TGTGCCAGCAGCCCCAGACTAGCGGCCACAGATACGCAGTATTTT.